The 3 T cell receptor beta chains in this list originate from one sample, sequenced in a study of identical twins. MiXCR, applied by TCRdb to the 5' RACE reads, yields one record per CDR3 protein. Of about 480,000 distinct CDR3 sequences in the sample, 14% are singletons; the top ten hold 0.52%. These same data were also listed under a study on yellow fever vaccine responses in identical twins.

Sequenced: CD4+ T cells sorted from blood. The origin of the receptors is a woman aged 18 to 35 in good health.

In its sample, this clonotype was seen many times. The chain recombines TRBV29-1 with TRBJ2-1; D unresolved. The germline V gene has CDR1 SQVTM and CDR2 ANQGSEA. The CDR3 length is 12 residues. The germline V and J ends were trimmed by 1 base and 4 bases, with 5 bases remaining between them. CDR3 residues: CSVEGVYNEQFF. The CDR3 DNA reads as TGCAGCGTTGAAGGGGTTTACAATGAGCAGTTCTTC.

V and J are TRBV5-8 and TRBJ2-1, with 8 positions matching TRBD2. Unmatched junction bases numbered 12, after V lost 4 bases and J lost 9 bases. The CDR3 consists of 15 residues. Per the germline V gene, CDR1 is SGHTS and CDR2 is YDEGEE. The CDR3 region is CASSVAGTNLVEQFF. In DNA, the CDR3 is TGTGCCAGCAGCGTAGCGGGGACGAATTTAGTTGAGCAGTTCTTC.

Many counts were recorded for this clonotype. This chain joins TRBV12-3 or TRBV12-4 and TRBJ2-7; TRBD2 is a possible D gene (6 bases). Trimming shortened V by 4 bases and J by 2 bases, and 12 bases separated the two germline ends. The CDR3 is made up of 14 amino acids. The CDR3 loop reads CASSSPGTAYEQYF. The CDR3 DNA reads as TGTGCCAGCAGTTCCCCCGGGACTGCCTACGAGCAGTACTTC.